These 18 T cell receptor beta chains were all obtained from the same sample, sequenced in a study of T-cell reconstitution after alpha-beta-depleted transplantation in children. Preparation of the TCRbeta library used unique molecular identifiers. TCRdb re-analysed the PCR reads in MiXCR, keeping a single row per CDR3 protein. This sample has 400,000 to 550,000 distinct CDR3 sequences, with more than 9% found just once. The sequences come from PBMCs, collected before TCRalphabeta/CD19-depleted stem cell transplant. The source of these receptors is a child aged 2 to 15 with inherited bone marrow failure, due to receive a stem cell transplant.

Ten or more counts support this clonotype. The CDR3 DNA follows: TGTGCCAGCAGCTTAGTTACGAGGGGGAACACTGAAGCTTTCTTT. Its translation is CASSLVTRGNTEAFF. The chain employs TRBV7-2 and TRBJ1-1, with TRBD1 as a possible D gene (5 bases). The CDR3 is 15 amino acids. V dropped 1 base and J dropped 1 base, with 10 bases sitting between them. The germline V gene has CDR1 SGHTA and CDR2 FQGNSA.

This clonotype was recorded many times. V gene TRBV5-1 combines with J gene TRBJ2-2; 9 nucleotides match TRBD2. This CDR3 is built from 17 residues. Germline V lookup: CDR1 SGHRS, CDR2 YFSETQ. V was clipped by 5 bases and J by 2 bases; unmatched bases: 10. CDR3 nucleotides: TGCGCCAGCAGTCCACTAGCGGGCCAGCCAAACACCGGGGAGCTGTTTTTT. Amino acid sequence: CASSPLAGQPNTGELFF.

There are many counts of this clonotype. The V call is TRBV10-3, the J call TRBJ2-7; 9 positions agree with TRBD2. The CDR3 extends over 17 amino acids. Trimming removed 0 bases from V and 5 bases from J; junction bases left unmatched: 11. Germline loops: CDR1 ENHRY, CDR2 SYGVKD. The CDR3 protein is CAISESIRLADRDEQYF. In DNA form, the CDR3 reads TGTGCCATCAGTGAGTCGATCCGACTAGCGGACAGAGACGAGCAGTACTTC.

This clonotype appeared a few times. The gene calls are TRBV7-8 and TRBJ2-1, with 13 positions matching TRBD2. The CDR3 sequence is 17 residues long. With V trimmed by 2 bases and J by 7 bases, 8 bases remained unmatched. Germline V gives CDR1 SGHVS, CDR2 FQNEAQ. CDR3 coding DNA: TGTGCCAGCAGCTTACTTGGGGGGACTAGCGGGATGAATGAGCAGTTCTTC. This sequence encodes CASSLLGGTSGMNEQFF.

The table lists this clonotype with many counts. This sequence joins TRBV5-1 and TRBJ2-3; D remains unclear. V was clipped by 2 bases and J by 8 bases, with 12 bases between them. The CDR3 totals 13 residues. The germline V gene encodes CDR1 SGHRS and CDR2 YFSETQ. As DNA, the CDR3 is TGCGCCAGCAGCTTCCAACGCGCAGGTACGCAGTATTTT. Amino acids: CASSFQRAGTQYF.

This clonotype was picked up many times. The chain combines TRBV30 with TRBJ2-3; the D gene could be TRBD1 or TRBD2 (6 bases each). Per germline, CDR1 GTSNPN and CDR2 SVGIG (reference sequence). The CDR3 length is 15 residues. The ends were cut back, 1 base at V and 1 base at J, with 12 bases in the middle. The CDR3 region has the DNA TGTGCCTGGAGTGCCCGGGGGCGAGGCACAGATACGCAGTATTTT. Amino acid sequence: CAWSARGRGTDTQYF.

V usage is TRBV7-2 and J usage is TRBJ2-7, with TRBD2 identical over 8 bases. Trimming removed 5 bases from V and 5 bases from J; junction bases left unmatched: 14. CDR1 is SGHTA and CDR2 is FQGNSA in the germline V gene. This CDR3 is built from 16 residues. CDR3 residues: CASSRVTGTRFNEQYF. The CDR3 DNA is TGTGCCAGCAGCCGAGTCACCGGGACTAGGTTTAACGAGCAGTACTTC. The full variable domain, in which reference TRBV7-2 and TRBJ2-7 provide the parts outside the CDR3, is GAGVSQSPSNKVTEKGKDVELRCDPISGHTALYWYRQSLGQGLEFLIYFQGNSAPDKSGLPSDRFSAERTGGSVSTLTIQRTQQEDSAVYLCASSRVTGTRFNEQYFGPGTRLTVT.

Ten or more counts support this clonotype. The genes are TRBV20-1 and TRBJ1-4; D remains ambiguous. There are 11 residues in the CDR3. Germline CDR1 is DFQATT and CDR2 is SNEGSKA (reference sequence). V shed 3 bases and J shed 8 bases, with 7 bases lying between them. CDR3 sequence: CSASKREKLFF. As DNA, the CDR3 is TGCAGTGCTAGTAAGAGGGAAAAACTGTTTTTT.

Many counts were recorded for this clonotype. CDR3 amino acids: CSQGAGGGQETQYF. Written as DNA, the CDR3 is TGCAGTCAAGGGGCGGGAGGAGGGCAAGAGACCCAGTACTTC. This chain links TRBV20-1 with TRBJ2-5; 8 bases are a match to TRBD2. CDR3 length: 14 residues. V lost 8 bases to trimming and J lost 2 bases; unmatched junction nucleotides: 10. Germline values: CDR1 DFQATT, CDR2 SNEGSKA (reference sequence).

This clonotype was observed at least ten times. The gene calls are TRBV7-8 and TRBJ2-7, with D tentatively TRBD1 or TRBD2 (5 bases each). Trimming removed 5 bases from V and 6 bases from J, with 20 bases in between. This CDR3 has 15 amino acids. Germline loops: CDR1 SGHVS, CDR2 FQNEAQ. The CDR3 nucleotides are TGTGCCAGCAGCCCGGGGCGGCCACCCACCCGCGAGCAGTACTTC. Translation gives CASSPGRPPTREQYF.

There are many counts of this clonotype. V usage is TRBV7-9 and J usage is TRBJ1-2, with 8 bases lining up with TRBD1. The CDR3 totals 16 residues. V was pared by 7 bases and J by 2 bases, with 12 bases of the junction left unmatched. The germline V gene has CDR1 SEHNR and CDR2 FQNEAQ (reference sequence). The CDR3 loop is CASITYGDRTNYGYTF. CDR3 DNA: TGTGCCAGCATCACTTACGGGGACAGGACAAACTATGGCTACACCTTC.

This rearrangement joins TRBV20-1 to TRBJ2-5; 8 bases line up with TRBD1. The CDR3 spans 15 residues. Per the germline V gene, CDR1 is DFQATT and CDR2 is SNEGSKA (reference sequence). V lost 8 bases, J lost 1 base, and 12 bases stayed unmatched. The DNA of the CDR3 is TGCAGTACCACCCCTGGACAGGGCTCCCAAGAGACCCAGTACTTC. The encoded protein is CSTTPGQGSQETQYF.

This clonotype was seen ten or more times. CDR3 in amino acids: CASSQLAGETYNEQFF. The DNA of the CDR3 is TGTGCCAGCAGCCAACTAGCGGGAGAGACCTACAATGAGCAGTTCTTC. This chain links TRBV3-1 with TRBJ2-1; TRBD2 aligns across 10 bases. J lost 2 bases, V lost 2 bases, and 3 bases had no gene match. CDR3 length equals 16 residues. Germline CDR1 is LGHDT and CDR2 is YNNKEL (reference sequence).

This clonotype was detected many times. The chain is built from TRBV5-1 and TRBJ2-3; TRBD2 matches 9 bases. Germline assignment: CDR1 SGHRS and CDR2 YFSETQ. CDR3 length: 17 residues. V lost 0 bases, J lost 4 bases, and 9 bases stayed unmatched. The CDR3 nucleotides read TGCGCCAGCAGCTTGGGACTAGCGGACATAAGCGCAGATACGCAGTATTTT. It translates to CASSLGLADISADTQYF.

This clonotype was detected many times. The chain combines TRBV19 with TRBJ1-1, with D tentatively TRBD1 (5 bases). The CDR3 has 18 amino acids. In germline, CDR1 is LNHDA, CDR2 SQIVND (reference sequence). Trimming took off 9 bases at V and 4 bases at J, with 30 bases between the two ends. This chain's CDR3 is CARNRTGDGIYCGTEAFF. In nucleotides, the CDR3 is TGTGCCAGGAACCGGACGGGGGACGGAATCTATTGCGGCACTGAAGCTTTCTTT. Filled out from reference TRBV19 and TRBJ1-1, the complete variable domain reads DGGITQSPKYLFRKEGQNVTLSCEQNLNHDAMYWYRQDPGQGLRLIYYSQIVNDFQKGDIAEGYSVSREKKESFPLTVTSAQKNPTAFYLCARNRTGDGIYCGTEAFFGQGTRLTVV.

Ten or more counts support this clonotype. This sequence joins TRBV5-5 and TRBJ2-7, with D unresolved. Trimming took off 3 bases at V and 3 bases at J, with 10 bases between the two ends. Germline V gene sequence: CDR1 SGHKS, CDR2 YYEKEE (reference sequence). This CDR3 contains 13 residues. Written as DNA, the CDR3 is TGTGCCAGCAGCTGGGCCTGGCACTACGAGCAGTACTTC. Its protein is CASSWAWHYEQYF.

This clonotype came up many times. The chain uses TRBV28 and TRBJ2-7, with D perhaps assigned TRBD1 or TRBD2 (5 bases each). V lost 2 bases, J lost 3 bases, and 11 bases lay in between. From germline, CDR1 is MDHEN and CDR2 SYDVKM. This CDR3 comprises 14 residues. The CDR3 here is CASSLPGTGYEQYF. The CDR3 DNA is TGTGCCAGCAGTTTACCGGGGACGGGCTACGAGCAGTACTTC.

This clonotype was detected many times. The genes are TRBV6-2 or TRBV6-3 and TRBJ2-3; D gene unclear. CDR1 is MNHEY, CDR2 SVGEGT, per germline. This CDR3 spans 12 amino acids. Between the trimmed V and J ends, which lost 5 bases and 4 bases, there was a span of 7 bases. This CDR3 is CASSPDSDTQYF. CDR3 sequence (DNA): TGTGCCAGCAGTCCGGATTCAGATACGCAGTATTTT.